These T cell receptor beta chains were read from a single sample in a study of lymphopenia after photon versus proton radiotherapy. TCRdb's table, derived via immunoSEQ multiplex PCR, lists solely in-frame clones and lacks some. Of around 30,000 clones listed, approximately 92% are singletons. Source: peripheral blood, taken from a patient treated with proton-based radiotherapy. The receptor source for this set is a woman in her 70s with pancreatic cancer. Some clones in this sample may be carry-over from other donors' samples. Each CDR3 is given with its conserved first and last residue. The order of the fields is D gene, clone size, V gene, J gene, CDR3 protein, CDR3 DNA. D genes are given only for firm matches. The listing skips clone size in some rows; elsewhere it reads once, few, many or a size class.

TRBD1,few,TRBV19,TRBJ2-1,CASSPRQGGLGEQFF,TGTGCCAGTAGTCCTCGACAGGGGGGCCTGGGTGAGCAGTTCTTC
TRBD2,NA,TRBV2,TRBJ2-7,CASSAGLAGAREQYF,TGTGCCAGCAGTGCCGGACTAGCGGGAGCGCGCGAGCAGTACTTC
TRBD2,NA,TRBV18,TRBJ2-1,CASSQRTSGRADTGEQFF,TGTGCCAGCTCACAACGGACTAGCGGGAGGGCCGACACGGGTGAGCAGTTCTTC
TRBD1,NA,TRBV19,TRBJ1-5,CASSMPGGTFQPQHF,TGTGCCAGTAGTATGCCAGGGGGCACATTTCAGCCCCAGCATTTT
NA,NA,TRBV4-1,TRBJ1-4,CASSQPFIGGQVEKLFF,TGCGCCAGCAGCCAACCCTTTATTGGGGGCCAGGTAGAAAAACTGTTTTTT
NA,medium-sized,TRBV7-8,TRBJ2-7,CASSLASWGDEQYF,TGTGCCAGCAGCTTGGCATCTTGGGGGGACGAGCAGTACTTC
NA,NA,TRBV6-6,TRBJ1-2,CASRRANRGYGYTF,TGTGCCAGCAGGAGGGCCAATAGGGGGTATGGCTACACCTTC
NA,NA,TRBV4-2,TRBJ2-1,CASSQAPGEENEQFF,TGTGCCAGCAGCCAAGCGCCGGGAGAGGAAAATGAGCAGTTCTTC
NA,NA,TRBV6-5,TRBJ2-5,CASSPDGGETQYF,TGTGCCAGCAGTCCCGATGGCGGCGAGACCCAGTACTTC
NA,few,TRBV9,TRBJ1-5,CASSVDLSNQPQHF,TGTGCCAGCAGCGTAGATCTCAGCAATCAGCCCCAGCATTTT
TRBD2,NA,TRBV10-3,TRBJ2-7,CAISEGLAVSSYEQYF,TGTGCCATCAGTGAGGGACTAGCGGTAAGCTCCTACGAGCAGTACTTC
NA,NA,TRBV5-6,TRBJ1-1,CASSLVVGEAFF,TGTGCCAGCAGCTTGGTGGTAGGTGAAGCTTTCTTT
NA,few,TRBV19,TRBJ2-3,CASTKEQLTDTQYF,TGTGCCAGTACCAAAGAACAGCTCACAGATACGCAGTATTTT
TRBD2,NA,TRBV5-6,TRBJ2-5,CASSFRSSGRNQETQYF,TGTGCCAGCAGCTTTAGGTCTAGCGGGAGGAACCAAGAGACCCAGTACTTC
TRBD2,NA,TRBV6-1,TRBJ2-3,CASSPLAGGTDTQYF,TGTGCCAGCAGTCCACTAGCGGGAGGGACAGATACGCAGTATTTT
NA,NA,TRBV7-6,TRBJ2-1,CASSLGEVNEQFF,TGTGCCAGCAGCTTGGGTGAAGTCAATGAGCAGTTCTTC
NA,few,TRBV7-3,TRBJ2-7,CASSQSSGPYEQYF,TGTGCCAGCAGCCAATCGTCTGGACCCTACGAGCAGTACTTC
TRBD2,NA,TRBV19,TRBJ2-1,CASSAIPGLAGGPSYNEQFF,TGTGCCAGTAGTGCAATCCCTGGACTAGCGGGAGGGCCCTCCTACAATGAGCAGTTCTTC
NA,NA,TRBV19,TRBJ2-7,CASKAPSSYEQYF,TGTGCCAGTAAGGCCCCAAGCTCCTACGAGCAGTACTTC
NA,NA,TRBV7-9,TRBJ2-1,CASSLGSQHNEQFF,TGTGCCAGCAGCTTAGGGTCTCAGCACAATGAGCAGTTCTTC
NA,NA,TRBV9,TRBJ1-1,CASSPHRADTEAFF,TGTGCCAGCAGCCCTCATAGGGCGGACACTGAAGCTTTCTTT
TRBD2,NA,TRBV29-1,TRBJ2-2,CSVERVSGSPGTGELFF,TGCAGCGTTGAAAGGGTTAGCGGGAGTCCGGGCACCGGGGAGCTGTTTTTT
NA,few,TRBV21-1,TRBJ2-7,CASCSRDSQDYEQYF,TGTGCCAGCTGTAGCCGGGACAGCCAGGACTACGAGCAGTACTTC
NA,few,TRBV4-1,TRBJ1-2,CASSQLTGTNYGYTF,TGCGCCAGCAGCCAACTGACGGGGACTAACTATGGCTACACCTTC
NA,NA,TRBV30,TRBJ2-1,CAWSVRGLEQFF,TGTGCCTGGAGTGTCCGCGGGTTGGAGCAGTTCTTC
NA,NA,TRBV6-5,TRBJ2-5,CASSRQYEETQYF,TGTGCCAGCAGTAGGCAGTATGAAGAGACCCAGTACTTC